What follows describes a single T cell receptor (beta chain). The germline V gene has CDR1 MGHDK and CDR2 SYGVNS. The CDR3 runs 13 residues. Deletions cut 7 bases from V and 3 bases from J, with 9 bases between. Per the study methods: Estimation of nucleated cell counts relied on the amplification of reference gene primers. Sequenced by immunoSEQ multiplex PCR; TCRdb stores in-frame clones only, minus some. V and J calls and clone size come straight from that table; D and trimming were deduced from the DNA. The table has 200,000 to 300,000 clones, under 90% seen once. The record originates from a study of blood T cell repertoires in COVID-19. On the study more broadly: Samples representing acute and convalescent COVID-19 were sourced from the United States, Italy and Spain. Sample material is recorded as cDNA or gDNA derived from T cells, B-cell-depleted T cells, or PBMCs.

The source material was peripheral blood. The genes are TRBV25-1 and TRBJ2-2; D is ambiguous. The sequence came from a human donor in a cohort sampled during active COVID-19. The CDR3 loop reads CASTKDYTGELFF. The CDR3 nucleotides are TGTGCCAGCACCAAAGACTACACCGGGGAGCTGTTTTTT.